This TCR beta chain is drawn from a study of control samples from healthy donors and cancer patients. The CDR3 sequence is 13 residues long. Trimming left V 7 bases short and J 3 bases short, with 12 bases between. Germline CDR1 reads LNHDA; CDR2 reads SQIVND (reference sequence). Assay used: immunoSEQ multiplex PCR; TCRdb lists only in-frame clones, some missing. The sample shows roughly 150,000 clones, 93% of them seen only once. Sequencing was carried out using blood. The origin of this receptor is a man between 45 and 60 years old in good health. This chain joins TRBV19 and TRBJ1-1, with no clear D. The CDR3 bases are TGTGCCAGTACCCCCCGACCGTACACTGAAGCTTTCTTT. Protein: CASTPRPYTEAFF. Combining the CDR3 with reference TRBV19 and TRBJ1-1 gives the whole variable domain DGGITQSPKYLFRKEGQNVTLSCEQNLNHDAMYWYRQDPGQGLRLIYYSQIVNDFQKGDIAEGYSVSREKKESFPLTVTSAQKNPTAFYLCASTPRPYTEAFFGQGTRLTVV.